The 28 T cell receptor beta chains below come from one sample, sequenced in a study of OX40 agonist ivuxolimab in advanced cancers. The method was immunoSEQ multiplex PCR; TCRdb's version includes in-frame clones alone and lacks a portion of them. This table holds fewer than 80,000 clones, around 85% found once. This sample comprised CD4+ or CD8+ T cells sorted from blood, obtained in a trial of the OX40 agonist ivuxolimab. The receptors come from an adult with an advanced solid tumor such as melanoma, head and neck, liver or kidney cancer.

Here the CDR3 DNA reads TGTGCCAGCAGCTTGGGGCAGGGGGAAACAGATACGCAGTATTTT. It is translated as CASSLGQGETDTQYF. The gene calls are TRBV5-6 and TRBJ2-3; 7 bases match TRBD1. V dropped 0 bases and J dropped 3; count of bases not matched to a gene: 4. Per the germline V gene, CDR1 is SGHDT and CDR2 is YYEEEE. CDR3 length: 15 residues.

The chain is built from TRBV19 and TRBJ2-1, with TRBD2 matching 10 bases. This CDR3 contains 13 residues. From germline, CDR1 is LNHDA and CDR2 SQIVND (reference sequence). The junction had 5 bases not matched to a gene; V was cut back by 7 bases and J by 8 bases. The CDR3 sequence is CASTSGSGYEQFF. As DNA, the CDR3 is TGTGCCAGTACTAGCGGGAGTGGATATGAGCAGTTCTTC.

The chain is built from TRBV5-6 and TRBJ1-2; 11 bases match TRBD1. This CDR3 has 15 residues. Germline V gene sequence: CDR1 SGHDT, CDR2 YYEEEE. V was clipped by 3 bases and J by 3 bases; unmatched bases: 4. The CDR3 bases are TGTGCCAGCAGCTGGGGGACAGGGGGAGACTATGGCTACACCTTC. Amino acids: CASSWGTGGDYGYTF.

This chain's CDR3 is CASSQNPSYTEAFF. In nucleotides, the CDR3 is TGTGCCAGCAGTCAAAACCCCAGCTACACTGAAGCTTTCTTT. This sequence joins TRBV28 and TRBJ1-1; D is ambiguous. The CDR3 is 14 residues long. V was pared by 5 bases and J by 3 bases, with 13 bases between. The germline V gene encodes CDR1 MDHEN and CDR2 SYDVKM.

The J gene is TRBJ1-1, the V gene TRBV18, with 8 bases aligning to TRBD1. CDR1 KGHSH and CDR2 LQKENI come from the germline V gene. The CDR3 loop spans 15 amino acids. V lost 4 bases, J lost 4 bases, and 8 bases stayed unmatched. The CDR3 region is CASSLETGVGTEAFF. The CDR3 nucleotides read TGTGCCAGCTCACTAGAGACAGGGGTGGGCACTGAAGCTTTCTTT. The full variable domain, rest sourced from reference TRBV18 and TRBJ1-1, is NAGVMQNPRHLVRRRGQEARLRCSPMKGHSHVYWYRQLPEEGLKFMVYLQKENIIDESGMPKERFSAEFPKEGPSILRIQQVVRGDSAAYFCASSLETGVGTEAFFGQGTRLTVV.

V gene TRBV2 combines with J gene TRBJ2-3; the D is unclear. Germline V gives CDR1 SNHLY, CDR2 FYNNEI. CDR3 size: 14 residues. V was clipped by 8 bases and J by 3 bases, with 15 bases between them. The CDR3 DNA reads TGTGCCAGCCCTTCGGGTAGAAAGACAGATACGCAGTATTTT. Its protein product is CASPSGRKTDTQYF.

This rearrangement joins TRBV7-9 to TRBJ2-1, with D unclear. Germline loops: CDR1 SEHNR, CDR2 FQNEAQ (reference sequence). Trimming stripped 8 bases from V and 6 bases from J, with 11 bases between. The CDR3 sequence is 12 residues long. The DNA for the CDR3 is TGTGCCAGCGGCGAGGAGTCCAATGAGCAGTTCTTC. This sequence encodes CASGEESNEQFF.

This chain uses TRBV7-2 with TRBJ2-5; unclear D gene. Trimming removed 1 base from V and 5 bases from J, with 8 bases in between. CDR1 SGHTA and CDR2 FQGNSA come from the germline V gene. This CDR3 is built from 13 residues. CDR3 sequence: CASSLVYGETQYF. CDR3 sequence (DNA): TGTGCCAGCAGCTTAGTCTACGGGGAGACCCAGTACTTC.

The chain is built from TRBV18 and TRBJ1-1; 10 bases fit TRBD1. V lost 5 bases and J lost 5; bases outside the gene matches: 8. The germline V gene has CDR1 KGHSH and CDR2 LQKENI. The CDR3 spans 15 residues. CDR3 region: CASSLTGTGETEAFF. In DNA, the CDR3 is TGTGCCAGCTCATTAACCGGGACAGGGGAGACTGAAGCTTTCTTT.

Only one count was recorded for this clone. CDR3 sequence (DNA): TGTGCCAGTAGTATCGCGGGGTCCTCCGGGGAGCTGTTTTTT. The encoded protein is CASSIAGSSGELFF. The gene calls are TRBV19 and TRBJ2-2, with TRBD2 as a possible D gene (6 bases). Trimming cost V 3 bases and J 6 bases, with 11 bases left between them. This CDR3 region has 14 residues. CDR1 LNHDA and CDR2 SQIVND come from the germline V gene (reference sequence).

This clone appeared a few times. V and J are TRBV18 and TRBJ1-1; the D is unclear. CDR3 length: 13 amino acids. Deletions cut 3 bases from V and 1 base from J, with 6 bases between. Germline loops: CDR1 KGHSH, CDR2 LQKENI. Here the CDR3 reads CASSPDQNTEAFF. The CDR3 DNA sequence: TGTGCCAGCTCACCGGATCAGAACACTGAAGCTTTCTTT.

V and J are TRBV4-3 and TRBJ2-6; D is undetermined. Germline CDR1 LGHNA, CDR2 YSLEER. This CDR3 spans 15 amino acids. V was cut by 1 base and J by 1 base, with 5 bases left in between. For the CDR3, the DNA is TGCGCCAGCAGCCAAGGGGTATCTGGGGCCAACGTCCTGACTTTC. As protein: CASSQGVSGANVLTF.

The chain uses TRBV6-5 and TRBJ2-7, with D possibly TRBD1 on 5 matching bases. CDR1 MNHEY and CDR2 SVGAGI come from the germline V gene. The V and J ends lost 6 bases and 0 bases respectively, with 12 bases between them. The CDR3 length is 14 residues. In DNA form, the CDR3 reads TGTGCCAGCAGGATGACACAGGACTCCTACGAGCAGTACTTC. This codes for CASRMTQDSYEQYF.

The chain combines TRBV7-2 with TRBJ1-4, with TRBD1 matching over 10 bases. V was pared by 5 bases and J by 6 bases, with 6 bases of the junction left unmatched. The CDR3 covers 15 residues. CDR1 and CDR2 from the germline V gene are SGHTA and FQGNSA. CDR3 coding DNA: TGTGCCAGCAGCCCTGGGACAGGGGCCTATGAAAAACTGTTTTTT. This codes for CASSPGTGAYEKLFF.

This clone was seen a handful of times. The rearrangement joins TRBV6-1 to TRBJ1-1, with a weak D call TRBD1 (5 bases). The CDR3 has 13 residues. Germline V gene sequence: CDR1 MNHNS, CDR2 SASEGT. V was shortened by 6 bases and J by 7 bases, with 15 bases between the two germline ends. CDR3 region: CASSRDAGYEAFF. The CDR3 nucleotides are TGTGCCAGCAGCCGGGACGCGGGATATGAAGCTTTCTTT.

The chain links TRBV7-2 to TRBJ1-3; TRBD1 aligns across 9 bases. CDR1 SGHTA and CDR2 FQGNSA come from the germline V gene. This CDR3 is built from 16 residues. V shed 6 bases, J shed 0 bases, and the junction held 6 bases outside the gene matches. This CDR3 is CASRSQGADSGNTIYF. CDR3 in DNA: TGTGCCAGCAGGTCACAGGGGGCCGACTCTGGAAACACCATATATTTT.

The V call is TRBV7-8, the J call TRBJ2-5; 7 bases fit TRBD2. CDR3 size: 14 residues. Germline trimming cut 4 bases from V and 7 bases from J; bases unmatched to any gene: 9. Looked up from germline, CDR1 is SGHVS and CDR2 is FQNEAQ. The CDR3: CASSWGGTSGTQYF. The CDR3, as DNA: TGTGCCAGCAGCTGGGGGGGGACCAGCGGGACCCAGTACTTC.

The V call is TRBV6-1, the J call TRBJ2-5, with D possibly matching TRBD1 (5 bases). V was clipped by 5 bases and J by 4 bases, with 8 bases between them. Germline V gene sequence: CDR1 MNHNS, CDR2 SASEGT. The CDR3 sequence is 12 residues long. CDR3 DNA: TGTGCCAGCAGTACCCAGGGAGAGACCCAGTACTTC. It yields the protein CASSTQGETQYF.

The chain employs TRBV18 and TRBJ1-1; D may be TRBD1 (5 bases). Germline V gene lookup returns CDR1 KGHSH and CDR2 LQKENI. The CDR3 is 14 residues long. The ends were cut back, 6 bases at V and 6 bases at J, with 17 bases in the middle. CDR3 sequence (DNA): TGTGCCAGCTCTCCCGACGGGAGGGACCCTGAAGCTTTCTTT. Protein product: CASSPDGRDPEAFF. Drawing the rest from reference TRBV18 and TRBJ1-1, the complete variable domain is NAGVMQNPRHLVRRRGQEARLRCSPMKGHSHVYWYRQLPEEGLKFMVYLQKENIIDESGMPKERFSAEFPKEGPSILRIQQVVRGDSAAYFCASSPDGRDPEAFFGQGTRLTVV.

The chain joins TRBV28 to TRBJ1-2; TRBD1 might be the D (5 bases). V was pared by 3 bases and J by 4 bases, with 9 bases between. The germline V gene has CDR1 MDHEN and CDR2 SYDVKM. The CDR3 has 13 amino acids. This CDR3 reads CASSFGAAYGYTF. The CDR3 DNA reads as TGTGCCAGCAGTTTTGGGGCAGCCTATGGCTACACCTTC.

This clone has just a few counts. This rearrangement joins TRBV5-1 to TRBJ1-2; TRBD1 is a possible D gene (6 bases). The ends were cut back, 4 bases at V and 3 bases at J, with 13 bases in the middle. The CDR3 loop spans 14 amino acids. The germline gives CDR1 SGHRS, CDR2 YFSETQ. CDR3 bases: TGCGCCAGCAGCCTAGCGACAGGAGACTATGGCTACACCTTC. Amino acids: CASSLATGDYGYTF.

The chain couples TRBV7-2 to TRBJ2-5; D possibly uses TRBD1 or TRBD2 (5 bases each). V gave up 5 bases and J gave up 1 base, with 14 bases separating them. Per germline, CDR1 SGHTA and CDR2 FQGNSA. This CDR3 has 15 residues. CDR3 sequence (DNA): TGTGCCAGCAGCCCTACGGGGCAATCCCAAGAGACCCAGTACTTC. It encodes CASSPTGQSQETQYF.

The chain combines TRBV7-2 with TRBJ2-1; the match to TRBD2 covers 8 bases. Germline values: CDR1 SGHTA, CDR2 FQGNSA. After removal of 9 bases from V and 0 bases from J, the junction contained 4 bases not matched to a gene. The CDR3 has 14 residues. CDR3 sequence: CASSGESSYNEQFF. CDR3 coding DNA: TGTGCCAGTAGCGGGGAGAGCTCCTACAATGAGCAGTTCTTC.

The rearrangement uses TRBV5-1 and TRBJ1-6; 7 bases map to TRBD1. This CDR3 region has 16 residues. CDR1 is SGHRS, CDR2 YFSETQ, per germline. V lost 3 bases and J lost 3; bases outside the gene matches: 6. The CDR3 here is CASSSSRDSYNSPLHF. In DNA, the CDR3 is TGCGCCAGCAGCTCGAGCCGGGACAGCTATAATTCACCCCTCCACTTT. Together with reference TRBV5-1 and TRBJ1-6, the CDR3 gives the full variable domain: KAGVTQTPRYLIKTRGQQVTLSCSPISGHRSVSWYQQTPGQGLQFLFEYFSETQRNKGNFPGRFSGRQFSNSRSEMNVSTLELGDSALYLCASSSSRDSYNSPLHFGNGTRLTVT.

The chain uses TRBV7-2 and TRBJ1-5; perhaps TRBD1 as D (6 bases). The germline V gene encodes CDR1 SGHTA and CDR2 FQGNSA. V was pared by 1 base and J by 7 bases, with 14 bases between. This CDR3 is 15 amino acids long. The CDR3 nucleotides read TGTGCCAGCAGCTTAGGGGGGGCGCGAGGCCAGCCCCAGCATTTT. Protein sequence: CASSLGGARGQPQHF.

This chain connects TRBV6-5 to TRBJ2-3, with 7 bases fitting TRBD1. The V gene end was trimmed by 6 bases and the J gene end by 6 bases; junction bases not matched to a gene: 6. There are 13 residues in the CDR3. Germline V gene sequence: CDR1 MNHEY, CDR2 SVGAGI. This chain's CDR3 is CASRTDRADTQYF. The CDR3 coding sequence is TGTGCCAGCAGAACCGACAGGGCTGATACGCAGTATTTT.

This chain uses TRBV6-1 with TRBJ2-3; weak D call: TRBD1 (6 bases). V gave up 6 bases and J gave up 1 base, with 11 bases separating them. The CDR3 contains 14 residues. Germline CDR1 reads MNHNS; CDR2 reads SASEGT. The CDR3 spells CASRLQGGTDTQYF. CDR3 bases: TGTGCCAGCAGATTACAGGGCGGCACAGATACGCAGTATTTT.

This chain joins TRBV15 and TRBJ2-7, with D possibly TRBD2 on 6 matching bases. Germline V lookup: CDR1 LNHNV, CDR2 YYDKDF (reference sequence). V was pared by 4 bases and J by 7 bases, with 11 bases between. CDR3 size: 12 residues. CDR3 DNA sequence: TGTGCCACCAGCATCCGGAGGGGTGAGCAGTACTTC. It encodes CATSIRRGEQYF.